This section outlines one T cell receptor (beta chain) sequence together with its context. This entry belongs to a study of blood T cell repertoires in COVID-19. Across the study: Samples came from the United States, Italy and Spain, spanning acute and convalescent COVID-19.

Germline trimming cut 4 bases from V and 4 bases from J; bases unmatched to any gene: 5. Germline CDR1 MGHDK, CDR2 SYGVNS. CDR3 length: 14 residues. Original analysis: Estimated nucleated cell counts came from reference gene primer amplification. Libraries were prepared by immunoSEQ multiplex PCR; TCRdb keeps only in-frame clonotypes and omits some of them. D and trimming come from the DNA, and the V and J calls and clone size come from that table. The sample consists of about 220,000 clones, under 90% of them appearing once. V is TRBV25-1 and J is TRBJ1-2; 8 bases are shared with TRBD1. Sequenced sample: peripheral blood. The receptor was derived from a man aged 25 to 40 with active or convalescent COVID-19. CDR3 nucleotide sequence: TGTGCCAGCAGTGGACAGGGGATCAGCTATGGCTACACCTTC. This codes for CASSGQGISYGYTF.